The TCR beta chain described here comes from a study of cytomegalovirus exposure and HLA in healthy donors. V was cut by 3 bases and J by 0 bases, with 9 bases left in between. Germline assignment: CDR1 MNHNS and CDR2 SASEGT. The length of the CDR3 is 14 residues. PCR was performed using 60 Vbeta and 13 Jbeta primers. Repertoires were generated with immunoSEQ multiplex PCR, while TCRdb's copy carries only in-frame clones and drops some. The sample records under 200,000 clones, 82% being singletons. The chain uses TRBV6-1 and TRBJ2-7; D perhaps matches TRBD1 (5 bases). Material: PBMCs. The TCR comes from a girl aged 2 to 10 in good health and CMV-seropositive. The DNA for the CDR3 is TGTGCCAGCAGTGATCCGACAGCCTCCTACGAGCAGTACTTC. This translates into CASSDPTASYEQYF.